The present T cell receptor beta chain was sequenced within a study of OX40 agonist ivuxolimab in advanced cancers. Turning to the study itself: All patients had ivuxolimab intravenously every 2 weeks at 0.01 to 10 mg/kg.

Whole-study results and caveats: It was also the case that some nonresponders had low normalized T-cell clonal expansion.

Here immunoSEQ multiplex PCR was the method, and the copy in TCRdb shows in-frame clones only, minus some. In the table there are 55,000 to 85,000 clones, 80% to 90% of which are singletons. Notes on this clone: The antigen remains unidentified.

The germline V gene encodes CDR1 SGHTA and CDR2 FQGNSA. The CDR3 is made up of 15 amino acids. V gene TRBV7-2 combines with J gene TRBJ2-5; 8 bases are a match to TRBD2. The end of the DNA is better explained by TRBJ2-7, so the J call may be wrong. The clonotype comes from an adult with an advanced solid tumor such as melanoma, head and neck, liver or kidney cancer. Sequenced material: CD4+ or CD8+ T cells sorted from blood, taken in a trial of the OX40 agonist ivuxolimab. CDR3 DNA: TGTGCCAGCAGCACCGGACTAGCTTACTCCTACGAGCAGTACTTC. This sequence encodes CASSTGLAYSYEQYF.